This T cell receptor (beta chain) was recorded in a study of T cell responses to AZD1222 COVID-19 vaccine (dated by TCRdb to the early 2020s). Context from the whole study: TCR sequencing was performed for about 250 trial participants, of whom 200 to 220 were given two doses of AZD1222 and around 26 were given two doses of MenACWY control vaccine. Trial participants were enrolled into age subgroups of 18-55, 56-69 and 70-plus years, which contained roughly 140, 27 and 60 TCR-sequenced participants, respectively.

To note about this clone: Its antigen target is currently unknown. No base-level quality is on record; no much larger clone is a single base apart.

Here is what the overall study found, with its caveats: Because no day 14 peak-response samples were available, repertoires were characterized only after the peak T cell response. Reportedly, close to half of the unique spike-specific TCRs recognized epitopes lying outside the regions that are mutated in the B.1.351 and B.1.1.7 variants. The 56-69-year group was small, and its depth increase did not reach significance, likely because of low power. Most participants were white British and females outnumbered males, and the authors suggested that clonal diversity may have been underestimated. After two AZD1222 doses, both the breadth and the depth of spike-specific TCRs were significantly higher than at day 0 and than in MenACWY recipients. Conclusions about previously exposed vaccinees are limited because only six or seven AZD1222 recipients were SARS-CoV-2 seropositive at baseline. Vaccine-associated CD4 TCRs spanned the whole spike protein, with dominant responses in regions 160-218 and 743-854.

V and J are truncated by 0 bases and 7 bases respectively, leaving an intervening sequence of 11 bases. Reading the germline V gene gives CDR1 SGDLS and CDR2 YYNGEE. The CDR3 runs 14 amino acids, cysteine and phenylalanine included. Of all the DNA, just the CDR3 is kept, 42 bases in frame from base 1. The CDR3 regions of human TCRbeta chains were analyzed by immunosequencing. The source study handled its data this way. TCRs in the repertoires were compared against a reference library of SARS-CoV-2-specific TCRs that had been generated with the MIRA antigen-specificity platform. Breadth was defined as the fraction of unique TCRs that were SARS-CoV-2-associated, and depth was defined as the fraction of total T cells that were SARS-CoV-2-associated. Using the MIRA data, each spike-specific TCR was mapped to the spike region that the TCR reacts to and placed in a CD4 or CD8 class. Log10-transformed breadth and depth values were compared by one-way ANOVA with Sidak's multiple comparisons tests. TCRdb retrieved this table from immuneACCESS and kept in-frame rearrangements only. Not all clones are present; in checked studies, unresolved V genes account for under half, and no reason is known for the remainder. V, J and clone size are those of that table, while D and trimming were read from the DNA. In all, the sample holds over 150,000 clones, and 85% to 95% of those were seen once. Clones ranked in the top ten supply less than 1.2% of the sample.

According to the study, the label for this sample's time point signals: about 28 days (+/-7) after the second vaccine dose. AZD1222 recipients given second doses at about 4 weeks or at about 12 weeks were pooled, since spike-specific TCR depth and breadth were not found to differ between the two schedules. Vaccinee samples came from UK trials COV001 and COV002, including a single-blind randomized controlled phase 2/3 trial of AZD1222 (ChAdOx1 nCoV-19) in healthy adults. Trial participant PBMC samples were collected at day 0 and day 28 after the second dose for TCRbeta chain sequencing. This sample comprised peripheral blood, obtained 28 days after the second AZD1222 dose. The receptor's source is an adult who received the AZD1222 COVID-19 vaccine. In this chain, TRBV9 is recombined with TRBJ2-1; TRBD1 is perhaps the D gene, given 7 matching bases. For the CDR3, the sequence is CASSVAGGINEQFF. At the DNA level, the sequence is TGTGCCAGCAGCGTAGCAGGGGGGATTAATGAGCAGTTCTTC.